This T cell receptor (beta chain) emerged from a study of blood T cell repertoires in COVID-19. Study details: Italy, Spain and the United States were the sources of the convalescent and acute COVID-19 samples.

The CDR3 runs to 13 residues. Germline V gives CDR1 LNHDA, CDR2 SQIVND (reference sequence). With V trimmed by 7 bases and J by 9 bases, 4 bases remained unmatched. Recruits, aged roughly 18 to 100 years, lived in 24 US areas. Donors were grouped by their self-reported clinical history. How the authors handled the data: Cell counts per sample came from amplifying reference gene primers. The table came from immunoSEQ multiplex PCR; TCRdb's copy has only in-frame clones and leaves some out. That table supplies the V and J calls and clone size; D and trimming were determined from the DNA. The sample includes around 400,000 clones, roughly 90% of them seen just once.

The TCR originated in a woman in her late teens or twenties who had been exposed to COVID-19. The rearrangement links TRBV19 to TRBJ1-6, with 9 bases lining up with TRBD1. The sample consisted of PBMCs or T cells enriched from blood (not recorded which). The CDR3 DNA follows: TGTGCCAGTACCGGACAGGGGCTTTCACCCCTCCACTTT. Translation gives CASTGQGLSPLHF.